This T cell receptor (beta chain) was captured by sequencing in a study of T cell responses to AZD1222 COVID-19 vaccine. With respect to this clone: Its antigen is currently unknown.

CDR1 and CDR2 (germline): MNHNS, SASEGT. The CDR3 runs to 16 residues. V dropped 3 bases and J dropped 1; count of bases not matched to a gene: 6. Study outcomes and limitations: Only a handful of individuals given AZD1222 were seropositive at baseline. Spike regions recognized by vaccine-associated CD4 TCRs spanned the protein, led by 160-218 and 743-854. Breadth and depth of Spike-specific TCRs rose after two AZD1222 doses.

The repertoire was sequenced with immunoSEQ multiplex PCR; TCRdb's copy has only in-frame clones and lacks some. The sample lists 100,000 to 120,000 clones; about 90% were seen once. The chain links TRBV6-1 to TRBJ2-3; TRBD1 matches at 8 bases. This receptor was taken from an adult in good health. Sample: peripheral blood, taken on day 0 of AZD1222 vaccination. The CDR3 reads CASSDYRGTRTDTQYF. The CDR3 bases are TGTGCCAGCAGTGATTACAGGGGGACCCGCACAGATACGCAGTATTTT.